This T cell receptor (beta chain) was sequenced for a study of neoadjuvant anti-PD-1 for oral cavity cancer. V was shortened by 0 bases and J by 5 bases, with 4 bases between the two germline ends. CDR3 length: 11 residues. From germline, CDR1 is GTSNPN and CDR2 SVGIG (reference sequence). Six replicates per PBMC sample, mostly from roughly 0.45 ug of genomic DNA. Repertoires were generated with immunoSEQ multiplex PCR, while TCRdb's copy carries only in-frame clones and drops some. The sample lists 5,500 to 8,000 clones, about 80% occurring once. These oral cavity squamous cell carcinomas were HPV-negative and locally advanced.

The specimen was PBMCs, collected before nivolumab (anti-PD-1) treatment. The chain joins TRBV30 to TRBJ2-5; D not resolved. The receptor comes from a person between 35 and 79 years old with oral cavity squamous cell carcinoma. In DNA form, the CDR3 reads TGTGCCTGGAGTGTAAGGGAGACCCAGTACTTC. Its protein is CAWSVRETQYF.